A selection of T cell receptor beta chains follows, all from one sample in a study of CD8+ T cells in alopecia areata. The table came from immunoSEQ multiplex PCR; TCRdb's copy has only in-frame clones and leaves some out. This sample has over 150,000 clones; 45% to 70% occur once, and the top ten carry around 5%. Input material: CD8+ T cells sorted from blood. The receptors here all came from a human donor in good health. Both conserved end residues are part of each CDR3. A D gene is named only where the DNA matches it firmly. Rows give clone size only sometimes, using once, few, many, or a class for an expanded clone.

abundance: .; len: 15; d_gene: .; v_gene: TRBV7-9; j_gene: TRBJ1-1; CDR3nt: TGTGCCAGCAGCCCCGCGGGACGCATGAACACTGAAGCTTTCTTT; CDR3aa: CASSPAGRMNTEAFF
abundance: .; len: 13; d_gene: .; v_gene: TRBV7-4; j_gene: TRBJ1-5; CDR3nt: TGTGCCACCACGGGACTCAATAATCAGCCCCAGCATTTT; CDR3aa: CATTGLNNQPQHF
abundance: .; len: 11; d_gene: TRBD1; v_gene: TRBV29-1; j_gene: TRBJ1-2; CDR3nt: TGCAGCGTATCACAGGGGTACGGCTACACCTTC; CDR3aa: CSVSQGYGYTF
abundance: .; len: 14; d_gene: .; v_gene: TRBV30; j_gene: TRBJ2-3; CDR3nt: TGTGCCTGGAGTGAGGGGGAGCCCACAGATACGCAGTATTTT; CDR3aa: CAWSEGEPTDTQYF
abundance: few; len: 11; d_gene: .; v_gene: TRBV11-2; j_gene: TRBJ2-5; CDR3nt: TGTGCCAGCAGAAAGGCAGAGACCCAGTACTTC; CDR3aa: CASRKAETQYF
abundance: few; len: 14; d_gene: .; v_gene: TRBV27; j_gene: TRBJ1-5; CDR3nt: TGTGCCAGCAGTTTAGGAGGGTACGGGCAGCCCCAGCATTTT; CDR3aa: CASSLGGYGQPQHF
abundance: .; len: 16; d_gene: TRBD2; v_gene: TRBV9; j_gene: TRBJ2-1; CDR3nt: TGTGCCAGCAGGCCGACTAGCGGGGGGGCCTACAATGAGCAGTTCTTC; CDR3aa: CASRPTSGGAYNEQFF
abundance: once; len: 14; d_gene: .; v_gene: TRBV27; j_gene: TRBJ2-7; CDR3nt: TGTGCCAGCAGTTTATCGTTCGCGGCCGTTGAGCAGTACTTC; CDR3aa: CASSLSFAAVEQYF
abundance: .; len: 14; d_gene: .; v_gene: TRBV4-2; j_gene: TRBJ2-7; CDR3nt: TGTGCCAGCAGCATTAGCACCTACTCCTACGAGCAGTACTTC; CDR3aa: CASSISTYSYEQYF
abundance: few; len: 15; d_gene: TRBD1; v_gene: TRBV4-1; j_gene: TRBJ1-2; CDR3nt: TGCGCCAGCAGCCCGGACAGGGGGACCGCCGGTGGCTACACCTTC; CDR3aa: CASSPDRGTAGGYTF
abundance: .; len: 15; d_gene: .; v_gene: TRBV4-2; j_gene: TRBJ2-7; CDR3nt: TGTGCCAGCAGCCAAGACGCCTTTGGGGAAGGGGAGCAGTACTTC; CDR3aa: CASSQDAFGEGEQYF
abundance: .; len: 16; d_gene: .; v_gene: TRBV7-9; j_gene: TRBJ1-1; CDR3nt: TGTGCCAGCAGCCTCCCCGCCGGGACACCGAACACTGAAGCTTTCTTT; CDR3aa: CASSLPAGTPNTEAFF
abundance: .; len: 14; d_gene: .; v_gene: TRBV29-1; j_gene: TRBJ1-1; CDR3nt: TGCAGCGTTGATGAGGTGGGCACCTACACTGAAGCTTTCTTT; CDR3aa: CSVDEVGTYTEAFF
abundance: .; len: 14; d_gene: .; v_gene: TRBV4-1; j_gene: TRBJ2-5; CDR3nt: TGCGCCAGCAGCCAAGAATACACAGAAGAGACCCAGTACTTC; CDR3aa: CASSQEYTEETQYF
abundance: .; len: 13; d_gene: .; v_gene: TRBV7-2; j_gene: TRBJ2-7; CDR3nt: TGTGCCAGCAGCCCGGACAACTCCTACGAGCAGTACTTC; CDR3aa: CASSPDNSYEQYF
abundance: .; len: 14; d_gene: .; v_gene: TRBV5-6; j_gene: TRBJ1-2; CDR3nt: TGTGCCAGCAGCTCGTCCCGGGACTTAGGAGGCTACACCTTC; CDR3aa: CASSSSRDLGGYTF
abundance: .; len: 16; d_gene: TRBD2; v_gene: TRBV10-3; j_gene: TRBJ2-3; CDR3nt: TGTGCCATCAGTGACCCTAGCGGGGGCGAAACAGATACGCAGTATTTT; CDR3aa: CAISDPSGGETDTQYF
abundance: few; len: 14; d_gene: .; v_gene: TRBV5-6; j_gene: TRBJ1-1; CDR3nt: TGTGCCAGCAACCCCGTCGACTCGGTTTTCGAAGCTTTCTTT; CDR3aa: CASNPVDSVFEAFF
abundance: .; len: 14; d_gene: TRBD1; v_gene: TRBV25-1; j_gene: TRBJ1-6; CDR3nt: TGTGCCAGCAGTGGCGGACAGGGAACTTCACCCCTCCACTTT; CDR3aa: CASSGGQGTSPLHF
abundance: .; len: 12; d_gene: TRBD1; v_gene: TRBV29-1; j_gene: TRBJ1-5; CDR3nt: TGCAGCGTTGCGACAGGGAATCAGCCCCAGCATTTT; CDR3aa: CSVATGNQPQHF
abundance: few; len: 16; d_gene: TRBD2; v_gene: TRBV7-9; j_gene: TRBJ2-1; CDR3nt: TGTGCCAGCAGCTCCTCTACTAGCGGGGGTAGGAATGAGCAGTTCTTC; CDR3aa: CASSSSTSGGRNEQFF
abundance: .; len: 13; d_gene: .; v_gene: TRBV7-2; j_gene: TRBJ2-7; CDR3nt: TGTGCCAGCAGCTTAGGTGGTTGGGACGAGCAGTACTTC; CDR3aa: CASSLGGWDEQYF
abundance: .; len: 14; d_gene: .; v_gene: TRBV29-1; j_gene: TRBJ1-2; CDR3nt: TGCAGCGTTTTTCAACCGGGACTGAGCTATGGCTACACCTTC; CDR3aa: CSVFQPGLSYGYTF
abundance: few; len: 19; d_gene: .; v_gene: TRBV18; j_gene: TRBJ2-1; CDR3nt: TGTGCCAGCTCACCACCTTGGACAGAAACCGAACTAGACTACAATGAGCAGTTCTTC; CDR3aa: CASSPPWTETELDYNEQFF
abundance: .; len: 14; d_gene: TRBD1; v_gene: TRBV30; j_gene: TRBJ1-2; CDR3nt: TGTGCCTGGAACTCTGGACAGGGACACTATGGCTACACCTTC; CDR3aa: CAWNSGQGHYGYTF
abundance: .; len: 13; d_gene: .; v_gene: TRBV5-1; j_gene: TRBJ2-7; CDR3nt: TGCGCCAGCAGTCTCGGAATCTCCTACGAGCAGTACTTC; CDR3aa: CASSLGISYEQYF
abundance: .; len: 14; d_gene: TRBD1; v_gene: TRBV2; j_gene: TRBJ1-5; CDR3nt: TGTGCCAGCAGCGAAGGGACAGTCGGTCAGCCCCAGCATTTT; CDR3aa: CASSEGTVGQPQHF
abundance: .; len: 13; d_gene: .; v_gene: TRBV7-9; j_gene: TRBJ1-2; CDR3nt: TGTGCCAGCAGCCTCCCCAGAAACTATGGCTACACCTTC; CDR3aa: CASSLPRNYGYTF
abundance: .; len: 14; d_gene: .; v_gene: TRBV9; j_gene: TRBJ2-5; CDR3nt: TGTGCCAGCAGCGGGGGGGACACCACCGGGACCCAGTACTTC; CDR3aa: CASSGGDTTGTQYF
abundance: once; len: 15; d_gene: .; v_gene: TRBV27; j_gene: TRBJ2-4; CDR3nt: TGTGCCAGCAGTCCGTATCCCGGGTCAGGAAACATTCAGTACTTC; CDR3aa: CASSPYPGSGNIQYF
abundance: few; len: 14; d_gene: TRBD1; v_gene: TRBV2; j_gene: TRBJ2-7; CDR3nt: TGTGCCAGCATTCCGGGACAGACCTCCTACGAGCAGTACTTC; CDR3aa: CASIPGQTSYEQYF
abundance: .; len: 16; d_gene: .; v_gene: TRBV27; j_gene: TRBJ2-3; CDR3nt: TGTGCCAGCAGTTTATCGGTAGGGTTATCCACAGATACGCAGTATTTT; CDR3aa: CASSLSVGLSTDTQYF
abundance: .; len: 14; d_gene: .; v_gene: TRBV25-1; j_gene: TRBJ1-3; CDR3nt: TGTGCCAGCAGTGTAGGGAGCTCTGGAAACACCATATATTTT; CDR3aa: CASSVGSSGNTIYF
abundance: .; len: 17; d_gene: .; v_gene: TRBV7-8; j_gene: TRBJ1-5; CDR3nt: TGTGCCAGCAGCTTGATTCCCGGGGAAGGGGGGAATCAGCCCCAGCATTTT; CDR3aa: CASSLIPGEGGNQPQHF
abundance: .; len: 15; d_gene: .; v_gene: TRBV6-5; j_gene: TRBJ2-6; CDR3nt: TGTGCCAGCAGTTACTCGACTTCTGGGGCCAACGTCCTGACTTTC; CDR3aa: CASSYSTSGANVLTF
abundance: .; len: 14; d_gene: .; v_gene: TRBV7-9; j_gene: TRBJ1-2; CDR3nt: TGTGCCAGCAGCTTAGGGGACGGGAGCTATGGCTACACCTTC; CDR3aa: CASSLGDGSYGYTF
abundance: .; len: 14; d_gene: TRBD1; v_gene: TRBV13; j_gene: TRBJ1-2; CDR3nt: TGTGCCAGCAGCACGGGGACAGGGTCAAGGGGCTACACCTTC; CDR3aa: CASSTGTGSRGYTF
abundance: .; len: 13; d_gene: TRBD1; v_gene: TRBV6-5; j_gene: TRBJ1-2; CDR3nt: TGTGCCAGCAGTTACGGACAGGGGAACGGCTACACCTTC; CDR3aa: CASSYGQGNGYTF
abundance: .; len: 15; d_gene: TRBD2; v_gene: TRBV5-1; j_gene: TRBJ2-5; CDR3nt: TGCGCCAGCAGCTTGTGGCGGGGGAGCCAAGAGACCCAGTACTTC; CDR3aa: CASSLWRGSQETQYF
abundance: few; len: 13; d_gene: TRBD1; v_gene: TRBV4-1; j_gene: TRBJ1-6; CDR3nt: TGCGCCAGCTCGGACAGGGTTAATTCACCCCTCCACTTT; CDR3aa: CASSDRVNSPLHF
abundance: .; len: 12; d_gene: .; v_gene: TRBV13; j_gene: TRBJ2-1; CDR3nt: TGTGCCAGCAGCCGGCCCCGGGGGGAGCAGTTCTTC; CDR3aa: CASSRPRGEQFF
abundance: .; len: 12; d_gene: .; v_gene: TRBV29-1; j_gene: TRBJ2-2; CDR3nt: TGCAGCGTTCCGGATGGGGCCGGGGAGCTGTTTTTT; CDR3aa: CSVPDGAGELFF
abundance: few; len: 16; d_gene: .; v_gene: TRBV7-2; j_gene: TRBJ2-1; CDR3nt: TGTGCCAGCAGCCCGGAGTTGGGGGGGCCAAGGGATGAGCAGTTCTTC; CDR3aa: CASSPELGGPRDEQFF
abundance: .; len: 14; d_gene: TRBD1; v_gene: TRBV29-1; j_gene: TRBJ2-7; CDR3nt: TGCAGCGTTGAGGGGCAGGGGGAGTCCTACGAGCAGTACTTC; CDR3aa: CSVEGQGESYEQYF
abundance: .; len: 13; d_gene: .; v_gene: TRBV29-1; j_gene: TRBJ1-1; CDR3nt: TGCAGCGTCGAATCGCCCTGGGGGACTGAAGCTTTCTTT; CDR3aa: CSVESPWGTEAFF
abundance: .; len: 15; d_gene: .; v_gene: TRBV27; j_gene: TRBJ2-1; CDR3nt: TGTGCCAGCAGTCCTCGGACACCCTGGGACAATGAGCAGTTCTTC; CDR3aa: CASSPRTPWDNEQFF
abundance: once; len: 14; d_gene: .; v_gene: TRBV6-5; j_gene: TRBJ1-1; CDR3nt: TGTGCCAGCAGTTATTCCTTAAGGAGCACTGAAGCTTTCTTT; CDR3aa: CASSYSLRSTEAFF
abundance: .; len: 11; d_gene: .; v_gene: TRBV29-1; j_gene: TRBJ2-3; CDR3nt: TGCAGCGTCCTCGAGGCAGATACGCAGTATTTT; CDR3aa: CSVLEADTQYF
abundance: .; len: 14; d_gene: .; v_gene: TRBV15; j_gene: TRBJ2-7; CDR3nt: TGTGCCACCAGCAGAGAGAAGGCTACCTACGAGCAGTACTTC; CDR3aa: CATSREKATYEQYF
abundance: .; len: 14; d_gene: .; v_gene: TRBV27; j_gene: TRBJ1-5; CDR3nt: TGTGCCAGCAGCCCGCTTGGGGGGAATCAGCCCCAGCATTTT; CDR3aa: CASSPLGGNQPQHF
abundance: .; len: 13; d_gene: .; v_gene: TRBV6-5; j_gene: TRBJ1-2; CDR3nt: TGTGCCAGCAGTTACTCCGACGACGGGACTTTTACCTTC; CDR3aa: CASSYSDDGTFTF
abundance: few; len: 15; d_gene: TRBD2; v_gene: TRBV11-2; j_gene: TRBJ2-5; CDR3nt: TGTGCCAGCAGCCCTCTGTTGGCGGGGGACGAGACCCAGTACTTC; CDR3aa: CASSPLLAGDETQYF